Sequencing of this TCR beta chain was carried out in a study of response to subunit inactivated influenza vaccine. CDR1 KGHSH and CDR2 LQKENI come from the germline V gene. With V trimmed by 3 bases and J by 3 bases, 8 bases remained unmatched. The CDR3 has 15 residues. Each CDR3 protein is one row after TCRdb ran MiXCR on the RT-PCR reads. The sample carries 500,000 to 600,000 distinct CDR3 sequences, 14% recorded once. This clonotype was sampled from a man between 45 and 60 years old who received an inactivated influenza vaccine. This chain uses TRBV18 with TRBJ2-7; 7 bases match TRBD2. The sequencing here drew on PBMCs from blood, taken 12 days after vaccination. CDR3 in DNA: TGTGCCAGCTCACCCCTGGACCGGGGGGACTACGAGCAGTACTTC. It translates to CASSPLDRGDYEQYF.